This TCR beta chain comes out of a study of read filtering for tumor transcriptome and immune sequencing. Looking at the study overall: IR-seq gave about 4.05 to 11 million TCR reads per sample; RNA-seq gave roughly 80 to 1273.

This clonotype has at least ten counts. The V end lost 3 bases, the J end lost 4 bases, and 18 bases lay between the germline ends. This CDR3 has 16 residues. The germline gives CDR1 SGHVS, CDR2 FNYEAQ. From around 440 ng of RNA, a library with molecular barcoded alpha/delta and beta/gamma adaptors was made. MiXCR, applied by TCRdb to the reads, yields one record per CDR3 protein. The table includes around 30,000 distinct CDR3 sequences, 15% to 20% detected once. J is TRBJ2-5 and V is TRBV7-6, with unresolved D. Input material: a population of CD138-negative cells sorted from bone marrow. The TCR was taken from a donor aged 40 or older with multiple myeloma. CDR3 amino acids: CASSLYTLKEPETQYF. CDR3 in DNA: TGTGCCAGCAGCTTGTATACTCTCAAGGAGCCAGAGACCCAGTACTTC.